This T cell receptor beta chain was captured by sequencing in a study of regulatory T cells in long-lasting Graves disease. Findings of the study overall: Persistent disease preferred TRBV28, TRBJ1-2 and TRBJ2-5.

Described time point: persistent/refractory GD, antithyroid drugs over 5 years with positive TRAb. Extracted RNA from PBMCs served as the source of the TCR library. According to the study, TCR beta libraries were built with iRepertoire HTBI primers and CDR3-region Arm-PCR. One entry per CDR3 protein, called by TCRdb with MiXCR from the multiplex PCR reads. The sample shows about 430,000 distinct CDR3 sequences, 21% of them seen only once. Germline values: CDR1 DFQATT, CDR2 SNEGSKA (reference sequence). V lost 0 bases and J 1 base, leaving 4 bases between the germline ends. This CDR3 contains 14 residues. This clonotype has a handful of counts. Antigen specificity is unknown.

The chain combines TRBV20-1 with TRBJ2-6; no firm D call. The specimen was peripheral blood mononuclear cells (PBMCs), collected when the disease was refractory, from a patient treated with antithyroid drugs. The receptor's source is a female donor with Graves disease. CDR3 nucleotides: TGCAGTGCTAGAGATGAGTCTGGGGCCAACGTCCTGACTTTC. It translates to CSARDESGANVLTF.